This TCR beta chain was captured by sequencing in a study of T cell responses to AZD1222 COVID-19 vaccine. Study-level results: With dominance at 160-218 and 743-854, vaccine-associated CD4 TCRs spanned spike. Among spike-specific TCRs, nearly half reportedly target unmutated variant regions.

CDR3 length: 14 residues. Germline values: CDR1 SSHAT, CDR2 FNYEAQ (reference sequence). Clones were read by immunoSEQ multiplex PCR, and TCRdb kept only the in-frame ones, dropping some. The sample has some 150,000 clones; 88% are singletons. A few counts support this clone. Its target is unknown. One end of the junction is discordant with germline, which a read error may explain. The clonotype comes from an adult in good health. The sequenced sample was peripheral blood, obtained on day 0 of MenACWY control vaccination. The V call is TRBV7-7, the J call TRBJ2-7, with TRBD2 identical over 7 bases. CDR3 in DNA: TGTGCTAGCAGCTTAGCGGGCGGCAGCTACGAGCAGTACTTC. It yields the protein CASSLAGGSYEQYF.